The clone carrying this T cell receptor (beta chain) was detected a few times. Its specificity is unknown. Preparation of the TCRbeta library used unique molecular identifiers. TCRdb processed the PCR reads anew with MiXCR; each CDR3 protein has one entry. The sample comprises 250,000 to 300,000 distinct CDR3 sequences, about 7.3% of which are singletons, and approximately 9.1% rests with the top ten. This sample was taken from a study of T-cell reconstitution after alpha-beta-depleted transplantation in children. The CDR3 sequence is 17 residues long. Looked up from germline, CDR1 is LGHDT and CDR2 is YNNKEL (reference sequence). V gave up 1 base and J gave up 1 base; unmatched junction bases: 2. Study-wide points: Expanded graft clones numbering several hundred reportedly gave rise to alpha-beta T cells about two months after transplant. A year post-transplant, T-cell counts and diversity derived mostly from newly produced T cells. TCRbeta diversity was high at day 60 in some patients (a result of surviving recipient T cells and thymic progenitors).

This TCR derives from a female patient aged 2-15 years who had a stem cell transplant for Fanconi anemia, so the T cells may come from the graft donor. The material was peripheral blood, obtained 360 days after TCRalphabeta/CD19-depleted stem cell transplant. The chain uses TRBV3-1 and TRBJ2-2; 11 bases are shared with TRBD2. The CDR3 reads CASSQGGLAVNTGELFF. Here the CDR3 DNA reads TGTGCCAGCAGCCAAGGGGGACTAGCGGTGAACACCGGGGAGCTGTTTTTT.